A single sample is the source of the 30 T cell receptor beta chains below, sequenced in a study of control samples from healthy donors and cancer patients. Libraries were prepared by immunoSEQ multiplex PCR; TCRdb keeps only in-frame clonotypes and omits some of them. The sample holds approximately 150,000 clones, about nine tenths seen once. The source material was blood. The receptors stem from a woman aged 40-49 years in good health.

The chain has TRBV16 and TRBJ1-2; D gene uncertain. Trimming took 7 bases from V and 2 from J, leaving 5 bases between them. Germline V gene sequence: CDR1 KGHSY, CDR2 FQNENV. CDR3 length: 11 residues. CDR3 sequence reads: CASTRNYGYTF. In nucleotides, the CDR3 is TGTGCCAGCACGAGGAACTATGGCTACACCTTC.

This clone was detected once. The chain links TRBV2 to TRBJ2-7, with 10 bases matching TRBD2. Germline values: CDR1 SNHLY, CDR2 FYNNEI. The CDR3 has 16 residues. Trimming cost V 8 bases and J 2 bases; bases outside gene matches: 12. The CDR3 bases are TGTGCCAGCCTGGGGGGGACTAGCGTTCTCCCCTACGAGCAGTACTTC. Its protein is CASLGGTSVLPYEQYF.

Only a few counts were recorded for this clone. The chain is built from TRBV5-1 and TRBJ1-3, with D uncertain. The CDR3 extends over 14 amino acids. Germline CDR1 SGHRS, CDR2 YFSETQ. Trimming left V 0 bases short and J 3 bases short, with 7 bases between. CDR3 sequence (DNA): TGCGCCAGCAGCTTGGCCGGGGTTGGAAACACCATATATTTT. It is translated as CASSLAGVGNTIYF.

The chain joins TRBV7-9 to TRBJ1-5, with TRBD1 as a possible D gene (6 bases). Germline CDR1 SEHNR, CDR2 FQNEAQ (reference sequence). CDR3 length: 14 amino acids. Trimming shortened V by 5 bases and J by 5 bases, and 13 bases separated the two germline ends. Written as DNA, the CDR3 is TGTGCCAGCAGCCTTATAGGGGGGGATCAGCCCCAGCATTTT. Translating gives CASSLIGGDQPQHF.

The V call is TRBV28, the J call TRBJ2-2, with D unresolved. V gave up 4 bases and J gave up 9 bases, with 18 bases separating them. CDR3 length: 15 amino acids. Germline V gene lookup returns CDR1 MDHEN and CDR2 SYDVKM. CDR3 residues: CASSSDQGPFRELFF. CDR3 in DNA: TGTGCCAGCAGTTCCGATCAAGGACCTTTCCGGGAGCTGTTTTTT.

The V and J genes are TRBV5-1 and TRBJ2-1; TRBD2 matches at 12 bases. V was pared by 3 bases and J by 5 bases, with 12 bases of the junction left unmatched. The CDR3 is 18 residues long. In germline, CDR1 is SGHRS, CDR2 YFSETQ. In nucleotides, the CDR3 is TGCGCCAGCAGCTCCAAGCGAACTAGCGGGGGGTCAAACAATGAGCAGTTCTTC. It encodes CASSSKRTSGGSNNEQFF.

The chain joins TRBV15 to TRBJ2-2; 8 positions agree with TRBD1. CDR1 is LNHNV and CDR2 is YYDKDF in the germline V gene (reference sequence). The CDR3 is 15 residues long. Germline trimming cut 3 bases from V and 5 bases from J; bases unmatched to any gene: 5. The chain's CDR3 is CATSRDQGATGELFF. DNA of the CDR3: TGTGCCACCAGCAGGGATCAGGGGGCGACCGGGGAGCTGTTTTTT.

V and J are TRBV2 and TRBJ1-3; 7 nucleotides agree with TRBD1. J gave up 0 bases and V 5 bases, and 7 bases lay outside the gene matches. There are 16 residues in the CDR3. Germline CDR1 and CDR2: SNHLY and FYNNEI. The CDR3 protein is CASSSGTVYSGNTIYF. The CDR3 DNA is TGTGCCAGCAGTTCCGGGACAGTGTACTCTGGAAACACCATATATTTT.

The chain carries TRBV4-2 and TRBJ2-6; D unclear. Germline V gene sequence: CDR1 LGHNA, CDR2 YNFKEQ. The CDR3 has 15 amino acids. The V end was cut by 0 bases, the J end by 3 bases, with 6 bases between. The CDR3 loop is CASSQDPSGANVLTF. For the CDR3, the DNA is TGTGCCAGCAGCCAAGATCCCAGTGGGGCCAACGTCCTGACTTTC.

The V call is TRBV14, the J call TRBJ1-2, with D unclear. Trimming pared 1 base from V and 5 bases from J, leaving 11 bases between. The CDR3 is 14 residues long. From germline, CDR1 is SGHDN and CDR2 FVKESK. This CDR3 reads CASSQGGREYGYTF. The CDR3 DNA follows: TGTGCCAGCAGCCAAGGTGGGCGGGAATATGGCTACACCTTC. Variable domain in full (rest from reference TRBV14 and TRBJ1-2): EAGVTQFPSHSVIEKGQTVTLRCDPISGHDNLYWYRRVMGKEIKFLLHFVKESKQDESGMPNNRFLAERTGGTYSTLKVQPAELEDSGVYFCASSQGGREYGYTFGSGTRLTVV.

This rearrangement joins TRBV6-5 to TRBJ2-7, with D uncertain. V dropped 6 bases and J dropped 4 bases, with 7 bases sitting between them. Looked up from germline, CDR1 is MNHEY and CDR2 is SVGAGI. CDR3 length: 11 amino acids. The chain's CDR3 is CASSLGYEQYF. The CDR3 DNA reads as TGTGCCAGCAGCCTAGGTTACGAGCAGTACTTC.

The chain is built from TRBV19 and TRBJ1-2; D may be TRBD1 (6 bases). CDR1 and CDR2 (germline): LNHDA, SQIVND (reference sequence). The germline V and J ends were trimmed by 7 bases and 6 bases, with 15 bases remaining between them. The length of the CDR3 is 13 residues. CDR3 DNA: TGTGCCAGTAACAGGGAAACAGGCAATGGCTACACCTTC. It specifies CASNRETGNGYTF.

The rearrangement links TRBV7-9 to TRBJ1-2; no reliable D call. This CDR3 has 13 residues. Germline values: CDR1 SEHNR, CDR2 FQNEAQ (reference sequence). V was trimmed by 1 base and J by 4 bases, leaving 7 bases between them. In nucleotides, the CDR3 is TGTGCCAGCAGCTTAGGAGGCATCTATGGCTACACCTTC. It yields the protein CASSLGGIYGYTF. The full variable domain, its missing parts supplied by reference TRBV7-9 and TRBJ1-2, is DTGVSQNPRHKITKRGQNVTFRCDPISEHNRLYWYRQTLGQGPEFLTYFQNEAQLEKSRLLSDRFSAERPKGSFSTLEIQRTEQGDSAMYLCASSLGGIYGYTFGSGTRLTVV.

This rearrangement joins TRBV7-2 to TRBJ2-7, with 7 bases aligning to TRBD2. The trim removed 1 base at V and 3 bases at J, leaving 6 bases unmatched. This CDR3 has 15 residues. Germline assignment: CDR1 SGHTA and CDR2 FQGNSA. The CDR3 reads CASSLGSSGDYEQYF. In DNA form, the CDR3 reads TGTGCCAGCAGCTTAGGGTCTAGCGGTGACTACGAGCAGTACTTC. Combining the CDR3 with reference TRBV7-2 and TRBJ2-7 gives the whole variable domain GAGVSQSPSNKVTEKGKDVELRCDPISGHTALYWYRQSLGQGLEFLIYFQGNSAPDKSGLPSDRFSAERTGGSVSTLTIQRTQQEDSAVYLCASSLGSSGDYEQYFGPGTRLTVT.

The genes are TRBV6-2 or TRBV6-3 and TRBJ2-3, with a possible D match to TRBD1 (6 bases). V was cut by 2 bases and J by 6 bases, with 15 bases left in between. The CDR3 length is 15 residues. Germline CDR1 and CDR2: MNHEY and SVGEGT. DNA for the CDR3: TGTGCCAGCAGTTACCAGGGGCCCGTCTGGGATACGCAGTATTTT. This gives the protein CASSYQGPVWDTQYF.

This clone has only a few counts. J is TRBJ1-3 and V is TRBV3-1 (or the pseudogene TRBV3-2); D call uncertain. Germline V CDR1 and CDR2: LGHDT, YNNKEL (reference sequence). V lost 1 base to trimming and J lost 0 bases, with 7 bases between them. The CDR3 covers 15 residues. CDR3 in DNA: TGTGCCAGCAGCCAAGGGACCCGCTCTGGAAACACCATATATTTT. Translated, it gives CASSQGTRSGNTIYF.

The gene calls are TRBV5-1 and TRBJ1-4, with unresolved D. The CDR3 is 15 amino acids. Per germline, CDR1 SGHRS and CDR2 YFSETQ. The germline V and J ends were trimmed by 4 bases and 7 bases, with 17 bases remaining between them. This chain's CDR3 is CASSVAGTYFEKLFF. The CDR3 nucleotides are TGCGCCAGCAGCGTCGCCGGTACATACTTTGAAAAACTGTTTTTT.

This chain joins TRBV7-6 and TRBJ2-7; D is unclear. This CDR3 comprises 12 residues. V dropped 5 bases and J dropped 5 bases, with 10 bases sitting between them. Germline V gene data show CDR1 as SGHVS and CDR2 as FNYEAQ. The CDR3 reads CASSPGGDEQYF. In DNA form, the CDR3 reads TGTGCCAGCAGCCCCGGTGGGGACGAGCAGTACTTC.

The V call is TRBV18, the J call TRBJ2-1; 8 bases fit TRBD2. The CDR3 length is 14 residues. J was trimmed by 9 bases and V by 5 bases; bases with no gene match: 9. From germline, CDR1 is KGHSH and CDR2 LQKENI. The CDR3 spells CASSSLAGTPEQFF. CDR3 bases: TGTGCCAGCTCATCATTAGCGGGGACGCCTGAGCAGTTCTTC. Based on the CDR3 plus reference TRBV18 and TRBJ2-1, the full variable domain is NAGVMQNPRHLVRRRGQEARLRCSPMKGHSHVYWYRQLPEEGLKFMVYLQKENIIDESGMPKERFSAEFPKEGPSILRIQQVVRGDSAAYFCASSSLAGTPEQFFGPGTRLTVL.

V and J are TRBV27 and TRBJ1-5; possibly TRBD1 for D (6 bases). In germline, CDR1 is MNHEY, CDR2 SMNVEV (reference sequence). V lost 4 bases and J lost 2, with 9 bases in between. The CDR3 length is 14 residues. The CDR3 loop reads CASSSGAGNQPQHF. The CDR3 bases are TGTGCCAGCAGTTCGGGGGCAGGCAATCAGCCCCAGCATTTT.

The chain employs TRBV7-9 and TRBJ1-2, with 10 bases lining up with TRBD1. The CDR3 totals 12 residues. Germline assignment: CDR1 SEHNR and CDR2 FQNEAQ (reference sequence). The V gene end was trimmed by 9 bases and the J gene end by 6 bases; junction bases not matched to a gene: 4. The CDR3 is CASVTGGDGYTF. The CDR3 nucleotides read TGTGCCAGTGTGACAGGGGGCGATGGCTACACCTTC.

The chain couples TRBV10-2 to TRBJ1-6; D may be TRBD1 (5 bases). Germline values: CDR1 WSHSY, CDR2 SAAADI. The V end lost 7 bases, the J end lost 6 bases, and 22 bases lay between the germline ends. CDR3 length: 17 amino acids. The CDR3 DNA is TGCGCCAGCATATCGGGCCCAGATTCGGGGGGTAATTCACCCCTCCACTTT. Translating gives CASISGPDSGGNSPLHF.

The chain couples TRBV4-1 to TRBJ1-2; D is possibly TRBD1 (6 bases). Trimming took 1 base from V and 2 from J, leaving 11 bases between them. The CDR3 loop spans 15 amino acids. The V gene's germline CDR1 is MGHRA and CDR2 YSYEKL. The CDR3 region has the DNA TGCGCCAGCAGCCAAGCCTCCGGGACAAACTATGGCTACACCTTC. This codes for CASSQASGTNYGYTF.

This chain uses TRBV11-2 with TRBJ1-1; D is perhaps TRBD1 (5 bases). This CDR3 is 14 amino acids long. Germline V gene lookup returns CDR1 SGHAT and CDR2 FQNNGV. The germline V and J ends were trimmed by 2 bases and 3 bases, with 10 bases remaining between them. In nucleotides, the CDR3 is TGTGCCAGCAGCTTACAGCGGGGGGACACTGAAGCTTTCTTT. It specifies CASSLQRGDTEAFF. The whole variable domain, filled in from reference TRBV11-2 and TRBJ1-1, reads EAGVAQSPRYKIIEKRQSVAFWCNPISGHATLYWYQQILGQGPKLLIQFQNNGVVDDSQLPKDRFSAERLKGVDSTLKIQPAKLEDSAVYLCASSLQRGDTEAFFGQGTRLTVV.

J is TRBJ2-7 and V is TRBV6-2 or TRBV6-3; the D is unclear. V was shortened by 5 bases and J by 7 bases, with 12 bases between the two germline ends. The length of the CDR3 is 12 residues. CDR1 and CDR2 from the germline V gene are MNHEY and SVGEGT. The CDR3 DNA follows: TGTGCCAGCAGTCCCGCAGATGATGAGCAGTACTTC. Translation: CASSPADDEQYF.

The genes are TRBV12-3 or TRBV12-4 and TRBJ1-1; D is perhaps TRBD1 (5 bases). Trimming shortened V by 5 bases and J by 4 bases, and 11 bases separated the two germline ends. The CDR3 consists of 13 residues. The CDR3 sequence is CASSLPGRTEAFF. The CDR3, as DNA: TGTGCCAGCAGTCTTCCGGGACGCACTGAAGCTTTCTTT.

The V call is TRBV7-6, the J call TRBJ2-1, with D possibly TRBD2 on 6 matching bases. The germline CDR1 and CDR2 sequences are SGHVS and FNYEAQ. V was cut by 5 bases and J by 7 bases, with 12 bases left in between. The CDR3 is 13 residues long. The CDR3 DNA follows: TGTGCCAGCAGCCCTCCCGGGGGTAATGAGCAGTTCTTC. Protein: CASSPPGGNEQFF.

This chain connects TRBV5-5 to TRBJ1-1; unclear D gene. V lost 0 bases and J lost 12, with 18 bases in between. Germline lookup yields CDR1 SGHKS and CDR2 YYEKEE (reference sequence). CDR3 length: 14 amino acids. The CDR3 DNA is TGTGCCAGCAGCTTGGCCCCGGGCGTGGTGGTTTCTTTCTTT. Protein: CASSLAPGVVVSFF.

This clone was detected only once. The chain couples TRBV28 to TRBJ2-3; 9 bases are a match to TRBD2. Germline-derived CDR1 and CDR2 are MDHEN and SYDVKM. The CDR3 loop spans 17 amino acids. V shed 3 bases, J shed 1 base, and the junction held 8 bases outside the gene matches. CDR3 in amino acids: CASSFSGGSVGTDTQYF. The CDR3 coding sequence is TGTGCCAGCAGTTTTAGCGGGGGCTCCGTCGGCACAGATACGCAGTATTTT.

The chain couples TRBV29-1 to TRBJ1-1; D is uncertain. Per the germline V gene, CDR1 is SQVTM and CDR2 is ANQGSEA. This CDR3 comprises 14 residues. V lost 4 bases, J lost 1 base, and 13 bases lay in between. CDR3 protein: CSVVLPLRNTEAFF. CDR3 DNA: TGCAGCGTTGTTCTCCCTCTTAGGAACACTGAAGCTTTCTTT.